The present T cell receptor beta chain was sequenced within a study of blood T cells in healthy people across ages. For the study at large: About one barcoded beta molecule per two T cells came from capture by template switching.

Combining a sample-barcoded 5' primer with a J-beta primer mix, a second PCR ran for roughly 7 to 11 cycles. Each CDR3 protein is one row after TCRdb ran MiXCR on the 5' RACE reads. The table records around 2 million distinct CDR3 sequences, about two fifths of them present only once. Each sample used at least 6.5 million PBMCs. The CDR3 loop spans 11 amino acids. The germline CDR1 and CDR2 sequences are SGHTA and FQGNSA. Trimming removed 5 bases at V and 3 bases at J, with 5 bases between. Findings and caveats of the study: Both higher diversity and more naive CD4+ cells marked long-lived donors when set against aged donors.

At least ten counts were recorded for this clonotype. Antigen: not known. The sample consisted of blood. This chain links TRBV7-2 with TRBJ2-7; no definite D call. This TCR derives from a human donor in good health. CDR3 region: CASSALYEQYF. The CDR3 bases are TGTGCCAGCAGCGCCCTCTACGAGCAGTACTTC.